This T cell receptor beta chain comes out of a study of beta chain features in type 1 diabetes. About the study: Age, gender and cell yields were alike across patients and healthy donors.

There was one heparinised blood draw per donor, averaging around 0.11 L. Expressed TCRB transcripts were sequenced after all isolated RNA was converted to cDNA. Only in-frame clones appear in the TCRdb table, and some are missing; sequencing was by immunoSEQ multiplex PCR. The data contain more than 550,000 clones, about an eighth of them singletons. Study observations and caveats: A moderate, significant TCRB CDR3 shortening appeared in type 1 diabetes across four CD4+ subsets.

The CDR3 runs to 13 residues. The germline CDR1 and CDR2 sequences are KGHSH and LQKENI. The ends were cut back, 0 bases at V and 5 bases at J, with 7 bases in the middle. This clone has just a few counts. Its antigen is unidentified. The receptor's source is a man aged 18 to 30 with type 1 diabetes. V usage is TRBV18 and J usage is TRBJ1-1; possible D gene TRBD1, 5 bases. The sequenced sample was naive CD4+ T cells from blood. This chain's CDR3 is CASSPPGGTEAFF. CDR3 coding DNA: TGTGCCAGCTCACCACCGGGGGGGACTGAAGCTTTCTTT.